Each of the 5 T cell receptor beta chains below was sequenced from the same sample in a study of naive and memory T cell subsets. Both TRBC1 and TRBC2 were covered by a beta constant-region primer of two equimolar oligonucleotides. TCRdb re-called the UMI-ligation and nested PCR reads with MiXCR, one entry per CDR3 protein. The sample lists 81,000 or so distinct CDR3 sequences, 7% occurring once. Sequencing was performed on central memory CD4+ T cells from blood. These TCRs come from a human donor in good health.

This clonotype was recorded at least ten times. The rearrangement joins TRBV20-1 to TRBJ1-6; 8 bases match TRBD1. Germline trimming cut 6 bases from V and 9 bases from J; bases unmatched to any gene: 10. The CDR3 has 14 residues. Germline V gene data show CDR1 as DFQATT and CDR2 as SNEGSKA (reference sequence). The chain's CDR3 is CSADGQGRGSPLHF. The CDR3, as DNA: TGCAGTGCAGACGGACAGGGCCGGGGTTCACCCCTCCACTTT.

In its sample, this clonotype was seen many times. The chain combines TRBV7-2 with TRBJ2-3, with 7 bases identical to TRBD2. Germline V gene lookup returns CDR1 SGHTA and CDR2 FQGNSA. The CDR3 has 15 residues. The V and J ends lost 5 bases and 6 bases, in that order; junction bases with no gene match: 11. The CDR3 bases are TGTGCCAGCAGCCCCGGGAGGACCCAGAGCGATACGCAGTATTTT. It specifies CASSPGRTQSDTQYF.

This clonotype was recorded at least ten times. The rearrangement uses TRBV19 and TRBJ1-2, with D possibly matching TRBD1 (5 bases). The germline V gene has CDR1 LNHDA and CDR2 SQIVND (reference sequence). The CDR3 totals 14 residues. The V end lost 4 bases, the J end lost 3 bases, and 12 bases lay between the germline ends. DNA for the CDR3: TGTGCCAGTAGTACACGACAGTCTCACTATGGCTACACCTTC. Translating it yields CASSTRQSHYGYTF.

This clonotype was recorded at least ten times. The rearrangement links TRBV9 to TRBJ2-5; the D gene could be TRBD1 or TRBD2 (5 bases each). With 3 bases removed from V and 5 bases from J, the gap between germline ends came to 17 bases. The CDR3 length is 15 residues. From germline, CDR1 is SGDLS and CDR2 YYNGEE. CDR3 in amino acids: CASSGDGSPAETQYF. DNA of the CDR3: TGTGCCAGCAGCGGGGACGGGTCTCCCGCGGAGACCCAGTACTTC.

This clonotype was observed many times. This chain connects TRBV7-3 to TRBJ1-1; tentative D call: TRBD1 (6 bases). The CDR3 sequence is 15 residues long. Germline V lookup: CDR1 SGHTA, CDR2 FQGTGA. Trimming cost V 5 bases and J 0 bases, with 13 bases left between them. Here the CDR3 DNA reads TGTGCCAGCAGCCTACAGGGAGCGATGAACACTGAAGCTTTCTTT. This codes for CASSLQGAMNTEAFF. Together with reference TRBV7-3 and TRBJ1-1, the CDR3 gives the full variable domain: GAGVSQTPSNKVTEKGKYVELRCDPISGHTALYWYRQSLGQGPEFLIYFQGTGAADDSGLPNDRFFAVRPEGSVSTLKIQRTERGDSAVYLCASSLQGAMNTEAFFGQGTRLTVV.